Following are 30 T cell receptor beta chains from one sample sequenced in a study of shared clonotypes between healthy human individuals. Generated by immunoSEQ multiplex PCR, the TCRdb table keeps only in-frame clones and is missing some. The table lists roughly 1 million clones, about 80% of them singletons. Specimen: memory CD4+ T cells sorted from blood. The subset denotes: CD45RA-negative fraction. Receptors were obtained from a man younger than 35 in good health.

This clone was detected only once. The chain couples TRBV9 to TRBJ1-1; D remains ambiguous. This CDR3 is built from 13 residues. Germline V gene sequence: CDR1 SGDLS, CDR2 YYNGEE. Trimming took off 4 bases at V and 5 bases at J, with 12 bases between the two ends. CDR3 nucleotide sequence: TGTGCCAGCAGCCCTCGGTTAAAAACTGAAGCTTTCTTT. Protein product: CASSPRLKTEAFF.

Comments on this clone: This may come from a read error, since a much larger clone is one base off. V usage is TRBV7-9 and J usage is TRBJ2-3; TRBD2 agrees at 7 bases. V lost 0 bases, J lost 0 bases, and 0 bases stayed unmatched. The CDR3 is 15 residues long. Per the germline V gene, CDR1 is SEHNR and CDR2 is FQNEAQ (reference sequence). The CDR3 reads CASSLASGSTDTQYF. In DNA form, the CDR3 reads TGTGCCAGCAGCTTAGCTAGCGGGAGCACAGATACGCAGTATTTT. The entire variable domain, with the rest obtained from reference TRBV7-9 and TRBJ2-3, is as follows: DTGVSQNPRHKITKRGQNVTFRCDPISEHNRLYWYRQTLGQGPEFLTYFQNEAQLEKSRLLSDRFSAERPKGSFSTLEIQRTEQGDSAMYLCASSLASGSTDTQYFGPGTRLTVL.

The V gene is TRBV6-5, the J gene TRBJ2-1; D is uncertain. The germline gives CDR1 MNHEY, CDR2 SVGAGI. This CDR3 is built from 11 residues. The V end was cut by 3 bases, the J end by 10 bases, with 7 bases between. The CDR3 DNA reads TGTGCCAGCAGTTATAGGGAAGAGCAGTTCTTC. Translated, it gives CASSYREEQFF.

A few counts support this clone. V gene TRBV4-3 combines with J gene TRBJ1-2; 9 nucleotides align to TRBD1. The junction had 8 bases not matched to a gene; V was cut back by 0 bases and J by 9 bases. This CDR3 region has 15 residues. The germline V gene encodes CDR1 LGHNA and CDR2 YSLEER. The CDR3 nucleotides are TGCGCCAGCAGCCAAGATCGGGGGACAGGGAGAAGCTACACCTTC. Residues: CASSQDRGTGRSYTF.

V usage is TRBV7-3 and J usage is TRBJ2-3; TRBD2 aligns across 9 bases. CDR3 length: 15 residues. Germline V CDR1 and CDR2: SGHTA, FQGTGA. V lost 5 bases to trimming and J lost 2 bases; unmatched junction nucleotides: 5. CDR3: CASSRGLAYTDTQYF. The DNA for the CDR3 is TGTGCCAGCAGCCGGGGACTAGCTTACACAGATACGCAGTATTTT. Combining the CDR3 with reference TRBV7-3 and TRBJ2-3 gives the whole variable domain GAGVSQTPSNKVTEKGKYVELRCDPISGHTALYWYRQSLGQGPEFLIYFQGTGAADDSGLPNDRFFAVRPEGSVSTLKIQRTERGDSAVYLCASSRGLAYTDTQYFGPGTRLTVL.

This chain links TRBV7-2 with TRBJ2-5; 9 positions agree with TRBD2. The J segment lost 1 base and the V segment lost 1 base, leaving 10 bases of the junction unmatched. The germline V gene encodes CDR1 SGHTA and CDR2 FQGNSA. This CDR3 is 18 amino acids long. The CDR3 DNA reads as TGTGCCAGCAGCTTAGGGGGGGCCCTAGCGGGGCTCCAAGAGACCCAGTACTTC. This codes for CASSLGGALAGLQETQYF.

The V gene is TRBV5-1, the J gene TRBJ1-6; D uncertain. From germline, CDR1 is SGHRS and CDR2 YFSETQ. This CDR3 is 13 amino acids long. With 4 bases removed from V and 10 bases from J, the gap between germline ends came to 12 bases. The chain's CDR3 is CASSAEEGSPLHF. The CDR3 DNA reads TGCGCCAGCAGCGCAGAAGAAGGATCACCCCTCCACTTT.

This clone was seen at least ten times. The CDR3 sequence is CASSLDTYEQYF. DNA for the CDR3: TGTGCCAGCAGTTTAGACACCTACGAGCAGTACTTC. The V gene is TRBV2, the J gene TRBJ2-7; D unresolved. V was clipped by 5 bases and J by 2 bases, with 7 bases between them. Germline CDR1 is SNHLY and CDR2 is FYNNEI. The CDR3 sequence is 12 residues long.

This clone was counted ten times or more. The V call is TRBV5-6, the J call TRBJ2-4; TRBD2 aligns across 10 bases. The CDR3 length is 17 residues. Germline CDR1 SGHDT, CDR2 YYEEEE. V lost 1 base, J lost 0 bases, and 4 bases stayed unmatched. CDR3 sequence: CASSLTSGTLAKNIQYF. The CDR3 DNA sequence: TGTGCCAGCAGCTTGACTAGCGGGACCCTAGCCAAAAACATTCAGTACTTC.

In this sample, this clone turned up a few times. Other DNA sequences in the same sample also yield this CDR3. The chain uses TRBV7-2 and TRBJ2-3, with TRBD1 as a possible D gene (5 bases). CDR3 size: 14 residues. V gave up 1 base and J gave up 0 bases, with 5 bases separating them. CDR1 is SGHTA, CDR2 FQGNSA, per germline. CDR3 DNA: TGTGCCAGCAGCTTAGACAGGAGCACAGATACGCAGTATTTT. Its translation is CASSLDRSTDTQYF.

CDR3 sequence (DNA): TGCGCCAGCGGAAAACCTGGGGCCTACTCTGTTGCAACTAATGAAAAACTGTTTTTT. Translated: CASGKPGAYSVATNEKLFF. This sequence joins TRBV23-1 and TRBJ1-4; tentative D call: TRBD1 (5 bases). TRBV23-1 is an ORF, and what it does is uncertain. CDR3 length equals 19 residues. V lost 8 bases and J lost 0, with 25 bases in between.

V usage is TRBV19 and J usage is TRBJ1-6; no clear D. Trimming shortened V by 4 bases and J by 4 bases, and 2 bases separated the two germline ends. This CDR3 has 12 amino acids. Germline values: CDR1 LNHDA, CDR2 SQIVND (reference sequence). The CDR3 here is CASSRYNSPLHF. CDR3 coding DNA: TGTGCCAGTAGTAGATATAATTCACCCCTCCACTTT.

The chain employs TRBV4-3 and TRBJ2-5; the match to TRBD1 covers 7 bases. CDR3 length: 16 residues. The germline gives CDR1 LGHNA, CDR2 YSLEER. Trimming at V came to 0 bases and at J to 4 bases, leaving 8 bases not matched to a gene. The DNA for the CDR3 is TGCGCCAGCAGCCAAGATGTTGCAGGGGGTGGAGAGACCCAGTACTTC. Protein product: CASSQDVAGGGETQYF.

As concerns this clone: One end of the junction fails to match germline, which may point to a read error. The J gene is TRBJ1-2, the V gene TRBV10-3; D not resolved. CDR1 is ENHRY and CDR2 is SYGVKD in the germline V gene. The CDR3 length is 13 residues. CDR3 in amino acids: CASSPTGNYGYTF. The DNA of the CDR3 is TGCGCCAGCAGTCCTACTGGGAACTATGGCTACACCTTC.

The chain employs TRBV18 and TRBJ2-1; 7 bases match TRBD1. The CDR3 covers 16 residues. Germline V lookup: CDR1 KGHSH, CDR2 LQKENI. Losses at the gene ends were 3 bases for V and 6 bases for J; bases not matched to a gene: 11. CDR3 sequence reads: CASSPRQGKGGNEQFF. The CDR3, as DNA: TGTGCCAGCTCACCCCGACAGGGTAAAGGGGGCAATGAGCAGTTCTTC.

This clone was seen just once. The chain carries TRBV5-6 and TRBJ1-2; D may be TRBD1 (6 bases). The germline V and J ends were trimmed by 4 bases and 8 bases, with 18 bases remaining between them. This CDR3 has 14 residues. Germline CDR1 is SGHDT and CDR2 is YYEEEE. CDR3 in amino acids: CASSQRNQGFGYTF. In DNA, the CDR3 is TGTGCCAGCAGCCAGCGTAATCAGGGGTTCGGCTACACCTTC.

In regard to this clone: Other DNA sequences in the sample encode the same CDR3. The chain employs TRBV4-3 and TRBJ2-7, with D possibly being TRBD1 (5 bases). The CDR3 runs 15 residues. The ends were cut back, 0 bases at V and 4 bases at J, with 13 bases in the middle. Germline assignment: CDR1 LGHNA and CDR2 YSLEER. The CDR3 spells CASSQDRAGLYEQYF. The CDR3 DNA is TGCGCCAGCAGCCAAGATCGGGCAGGGTTGTACGAGCAGTACTTC.

The chain links TRBV7-9 to TRBJ2-2; D may correspond to TRBD1 or TRBD2 (5 bases each). The CDR3 spans 15 residues. Looked up from germline, CDR1 is SEHNR and CDR2 is FQNEAQ (reference sequence). V lost 5 bases, J lost 6 bases, and 16 bases lay in between. CDR3 sequence reads: CASSPPGQRAGELFF. The CDR3, as DNA: TGTGCCAGCAGCCCGCCGGGGCAAAGGGCCGGGGAGCTGTTTTTT.

Here the CDR3 reads CASSATPLFTDTQYF. The CDR3 bases are TGTGCCAGCAGCGCGACCCCTCTATTCACAGATACGCAGTATTTT. The chain has TRBV9 and TRBJ2-3, with D hard to call. V lost 3 bases to trimming and J lost 2 bases, with 13 bases between them. The CDR3 totals 15 residues. The V gene's germline CDR1 is SGDLS and CDR2 YYNGEE.

This clone was counted a few times. V and J are TRBV9 and TRBJ1-3, with TRBD1 as a possible D gene (5 bases). CDR1 SGDLS and CDR2 YYNGEE come from the germline V gene. Trimming took off 3 bases at V and 4 bases at J, with 17 bases between the two ends. The length of the CDR3 is 16 residues. In DNA, the CDR3 is TGTGCCAGCAGCGGGCCCGAAGCCGGGACGGGAAACACCATATATTTT. Protein sequence: CASSGPEAGTGNTIYF. Drawing the rest from reference TRBV9 and TRBJ1-3, the complete variable domain is DSGVTQTPKHLITATGQRVTLRCSPRSGDLSVYWYQQSLDQGLQFLIQYYNGEERAKGNILERFSAQQFPDLHSELNLSSLELGDSALYFCASSGPEAGTGNTIYFGEGSWLTVV.

This clone was counted many times. This specimen includes other DNA sequences encoding the same CDR3. The chain links TRBV11-2 to TRBJ2-2; 7 nucleotides align to TRBD1. The CDR3 covers 15 residues. CDR1 and CDR2 (germline): SGHAT, FQNNGV. V trimming: 0 bases; J trimming: 5 bases; junction bases outside the gene matches: 3. This chain's CDR3 is CASSLESQGTGELFF. In DNA, the CDR3 is TGTGCCAGCAGCTTAGAATCACAGGGGACCGGGGAGCTGTTTTTT.

J is TRBJ1-3 and V is TRBV4-2, with TRBD1 matching 7 bases. This CDR3 is built from 20 residues. The germline V gene encodes CDR1 LGHNA and CDR2 YNFKEQ. V shed 3 bases and J 0 bases; nucleotides not matched to a gene: 17. The CDR3 is CASSQPGQKTKDFSGNTIYF. The CDR3 DNA sequence: TGTGCCAGCAGCCAGCCGGGACAGAAAACTAAGGATTTCTCTGGAAACACCATATATTTT.

V and J are TRBV9 and TRBJ1-1; D perhaps matches TRBD1 (6 bases). Trimming took off 0 bases at V and 11 bases at J, with 17 bases between the two ends. CDR1 is SGDLS and CDR2 is YYNGEE in the germline V gene. This CDR3 has 14 residues. The CDR3: CASSVGGHPDLAFF. The CDR3 nucleotides read TGTGCCAGCAGCGTAGGGGGACACCCGGACCTGGCTTTCTTT. Variable domain in full (rest from reference TRBV9 and TRBJ1-1): DSGVTQTPKHLITATGQRVTLRCSPRSGDLSVYWYQQSLDQGLQFLIQYYNGEERAKGNILERFSAQQFPDLHSELNLSSLELGDSALYFCASSVGGHPDLAFFGQGTRLTVV.

This chain uses TRBV5-6 with TRBJ1-2; 8 bases are shared with TRBD1. With V trimmed by 3 bases and J by 1 base, 11 bases remained unmatched. CDR3 length: 17 residues. The germline CDR1 and CDR2 sequences are SGHDT and YYEEEE. CDR3 nucleotide sequence: TGTGCCAGCAGCTCGGGGACAGGAGGAAGGTATAACTATGGCTACACCTTC. Its protein product is CASSSGTGGRYNYGYTF.

The V gene is TRBV7-6, the J gene TRBJ2-7; 10 bases align to TRBD2. V lost 1 base to trimming and J lost 6 bases; unmatched junction nucleotides: 3. Germline V gene lookup returns CDR1 SGHVS and CDR2 FNYEAQ. The CDR3 spans 14 residues. CDR3 sequence reads: CASSLELAGSEQYF. The CDR3 DNA reads TGTGCCAGCAGCTTAGAACTAGCGGGAAGCGAGCAGTACTTC.

The chain has TRBV5-1 and TRBJ1-2; maybe TRBD1 (6 bases). Trimming cost V 6 bases and J 7 bases, with 22 bases left between them. The germline CDR1 and CDR2 sequences are SGHRS and YFSETQ. This CDR3 spans 15 amino acids. CDR3 nucleotide sequence: TGCGCCAGCACCTCCACCGGGGGCAGGGACGGTGGCTACACCTTC. Protein sequence: CASTSTGGRDGGYTF.

This chain links TRBV7-2 with TRBJ2-5; D may be TRBD1 or TRBD2 (5 bases each). The CDR3 is 14 amino acids. Germline V gene sequence: CDR1 SGHTA, CDR2 FQGNSA. Trimming removed 1 base from V and 4 bases from J, with 10 bases in between. CDR3 loop: CASSLGPGPETQYF. CDR3 coding DNA: TGTGCCAGCAGCTTAGGGCCGGGGCCAGAGACCCAGTACTTC.

This clone showed up just once. In the same sample, other DNA sequences code for this CDR3. V is TRBV30 and J is TRBJ2-7, with D unresolved. V was shortened by 1 base and J by 4 bases, with 5 bases between the two germline ends. This CDR3 spans 11 amino acids. The germline gives CDR1 GTSNPN, CDR2 SVGIG (reference sequence). The CDR3 region has the DNA TGTGCCTGGAGTGACCCTTACGAGCAGTACTTC. Translated, it gives CAWSDPYEQYF.

The table lists this clone with a few counts. The V gene is TRBV10-1, the J gene TRBJ2-1; either TRBD1 or TRBD2 may supply D (5 bases each). This CDR3 has 13 amino acids. V gave up 6 bases and J gave up 6 bases, with 12 bases separating them. CDR1 is WNHNN, CDR2 SYGVQD, per germline (reference sequence). The DNA for the CDR3 is TGCGCCAGCAGCCGGGACCTCGTCAATGAGCAGTTCTTC. It is translated as CASSRDLVNEQFF.

There are a few counts of this clone. V gene TRBV4-2 combines with J gene TRBJ2-1, with TRBD2 identical over 11 bases. This CDR3 has 14 amino acids. The junction had 5 bases not matched to a gene; V was cut back by 5 bases and J by 8 bases. Germline values: CDR1 LGHNA, CDR2 YNFKEQ. The CDR3 DNA reads as TGTGCCAGCAGCGCTAGCGGGAGGAACGATGAGCAGTTCTTC. Translation: CASSASGRNDEQFF.